These T cell receptor beta chains were read from a single sample in a study of T cell changes during pregnancy in multiple sclerosis. The method was immunoSEQ multiplex PCR; TCRdb's version includes in-frame clones alone and lacks a portion of them. Found here are tens of thousands of clones, under 95% of them singletons; the top ten hold roughly 0.67%. Sequenced material: CD4+ T cells from peripheral blood mononuclear cells, taken in the third trimester of pregnancy. These receptor sequences come from a female donor with multiple sclerosis, enrolled in a pregnancy study. Each CDR3 is given with its conserved first and last residue. A D gene is named only where the DNA matches it firmly. Not all rows give a size; the values are once, few, many and, for expanded clones, a class.

size	V	J	D	CDR3	DNA
once	TRBV2	TRBJ2-1	NA	CASTPESSYNEQFF	TGTGCCAGCACCCCGGAGAGCTCCTACAATGAGCAGTTCTTC
NA	TRBV6-6	TRBJ2-7	NA	CASTGKTLREQYF	TGTGCCAGCACCGGGAAAACCCTACGGGAGCAGTACTTC
few	TRBV4-1	TRBJ1-6	NA	CASSQDPGGNSPLHF	TGCGCCAGCAGCCAAGATCCGGGGGGCAATTCACCCCTCCACTTT
NA	TRBV19	TRBJ1-2	NA	CASSIGAEYGYTF	TGTGCCAGTAGTATTGGTGCAGAATATGGCTACACCTTC
once	TRBV10-3	TRBJ2-7	TRBD2	CAISGLRLAGRSSYEQYF	TGTGCCATCAGCGGTCTTCGGCTAGCGGGCAGGAGCTCCTACGAGCAGTACTTC
NA	TRBV6-5	TRBJ2-5	TRBD1	CASSPQGVGETQYF	TGTGCCAGCAGTCCACAGGGGGTGGGGGAGACCCAGTACTTC
NA	TRBV28	TRBJ1-3	TRBD1	CASSEGGNGNTIYF	TGTGCCAGCAGCGAAGGGGGCAATGGAAACACCATATATTTT
NA	TRBV11-2	TRBJ2-7	TRBD2	CASSPLAGLYEQYF	TGTGCCAGCAGCCCGCTAGCGGGATTATACGAGCAGTACTTC
NA	TRBV7-3	TRBJ2-3	TRBD2	CASSWGLAADTQYF	TGTGCCAGCAGCTGGGGACTAGCGGCAGATACGCAGTATTTT
NA	TRBV28	TRBJ2-1	TRBD2	CASSYSGRAVEQFF	TGTGCCAGCAGCTATAGCGGGAGGGCCGTAGAGCAGTTCTTC
NA	TRBV7-2	TRBJ2-1	TRBD2	CASSFPSGGRNEQFF	TGTGCCAGCAGCTTCCCTAGCGGGGGGCGCAATGAGCAGTTCTTC
NA	TRBV18	TRBJ2-7	TRBD1	CASSHGQGARQYF	TGTGCCAGCTCACACGGACAGGGGGCGAGGCAGTACTTC
NA	TRBV11-3	TRBJ1-1	NA	CASRGGGTEAFF	TGTGCCAGCAGAGGGGGGGGCACTGAAGCTTTCTTT
NA	TRBV6-6	TRBJ1-4	TRBD1	CASRHRGANEKLFF	TGTGCCAGCAGACACAGGGGGGCTAATGAAAAACTGTTTTTT
NA	TRBV5-4	TRBJ1-1	NA	CASSLGGGVGTEAF	TGTGCCAGCAGCTTGGGGGGGGGAGTGGGCACTGAAGCTTTT
NA	TRBV11-2	TRBJ2-1	TRBD2	CASSTGLAEYNEQFF	TGTGCCAGCAGCACGGGACTAGCGGAGTACAATGAGCAGTTCTTC
NA	TRBV29-1	TRBJ2-7	TRBD2	CSVFTSGGSGQYF	TGCAGCGTCTTCACTAGCGGAGGGTCTGGGCAGTACTTC
NA	TRBV7-3	TRBJ2-3	TRBD2	CASSLTSGGTQYF	TGTGCCAGCAGCTTAACTAGCGGGGGTACGCAGTATTTT
NA	TRBV30	TRBJ2-5	NA	CAWRAGETQYF	TGTGCCTGGAGGGCAGGGGAGACCCAGTACTTC
NA	TRBV5-1	TRBJ1-2	NA	CASSQYSAYGYTF	TGCGCCAGCAGTCAGTACAGTGCCTATGGCTACACCTTC
NA	TRBV2	TRBJ2-1	TRBD2	CASSEGGRFYNEQFF	TGTGCCAGCAGTGAAGGCGGGAGGTTTTACAATGAGCAGTTCTTC
NA	TRBV7-9	TRBJ2-3	NA	CASSYPRAGTTDTQYF	TGTGCCAGCAGCTACCCGAGGGCGGGAACGACAGATACGCAGTATTTT
NA	TRBV11-2	TRBJ2-2	NA	CASSLARVTGELFF	TGTGCCAGCAGCTTAGCCAGGGTAACCGGGGAGCTGTTTTTT
NA	TRBV6-1	TRBJ2-7	TRBD1	CASSVGQGAYEQYF	TGTGCCAGCAGCGTTGGACAGGGGGCCTACGAGCAGTACTTC
NA	TRBV19	TRBJ1-1	TRBD1	CAANRGRNTEAFF	TGTGCCGCGAACAGGGGCCGGAACACTGAAGCTTTCTTT
NA	TRBV7-2	TRBJ2-2	TRBD2	CASAPASGGAGELFF	TGTGCCAGCGCGCCAGCTAGCGGGGGGGCCGGGGAGCTGTTTTTT
NA	TRBV6-1	TRBJ1-2	TRBD1	CASSEGGQVFYGYTF	TGTGCCAGCAGTGAAGGGGGACAGGTCTTCTATGGCTACACCTTC